This T cell receptor (beta chain) was sequenced during a study of long-term antiretroviral therapy in people with HIV. Study results and limitations: Against controls, HIV repertoires showed narrower ranges of CDR3 length.

Germline V gives CDR1 MNHNY, CDR2 SVGAGI (reference sequence). The CDR3 is 11 amino acids. The assay used was immunoSEQ (version v3.0), run at survey level. This table comes from immunoSEQ multiplex PCR, and its TCRdb copy is limited to in-frame clones, with some not included. In the table there are roughly 34,000 clones, 75% to 85% of which are singletons. This clone was found a few times. Its specificity is not known. One end of the junction is discordant with germline, which a read error may explain. The source is a young man with HIV. This chain connects TRBV6-6 to TRBJ1-2; no clear D gene. The starting material was unsorted PBMCs, obtained 1.9 years after starting antiretroviral therapy. CDR3 sequence: CASSYDYGYTF. The CDR3 DNA is TGTGCCAGCAGTTACGACTACGGCTACACCTTC.